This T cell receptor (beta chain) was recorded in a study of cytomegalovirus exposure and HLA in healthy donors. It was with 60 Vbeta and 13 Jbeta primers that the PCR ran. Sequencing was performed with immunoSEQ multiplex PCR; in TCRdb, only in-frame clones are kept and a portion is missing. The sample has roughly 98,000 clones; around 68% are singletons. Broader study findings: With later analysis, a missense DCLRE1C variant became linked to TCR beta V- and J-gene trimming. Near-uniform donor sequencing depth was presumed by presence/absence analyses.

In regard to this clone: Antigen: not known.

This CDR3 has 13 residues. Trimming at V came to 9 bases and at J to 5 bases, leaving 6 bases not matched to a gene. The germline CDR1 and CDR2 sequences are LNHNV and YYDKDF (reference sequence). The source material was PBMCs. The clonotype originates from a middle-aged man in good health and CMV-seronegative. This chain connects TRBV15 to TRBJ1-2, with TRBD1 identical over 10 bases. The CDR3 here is CATRDRGAYGYTF. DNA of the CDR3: TGTGCCACGAGGGACAGGGGTGCGTATGGCTACACCTTC. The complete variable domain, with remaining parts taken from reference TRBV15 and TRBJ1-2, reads DAMVIQNPRYQVTQFGKPVTLSCSQTLNHNVMYWYQQKSSQAPKLLFHYYDKDFNNEADTPDNFQSRRPNTSFCFLDIRSPGLGDTAMYLCATRDRGAYGYTFGSGTRLTVV.